The 2 T cell receptor beta chains presented below share a single source sample, sequenced in a study of blood T cell repertoires in COVID-19. TCRdb keeps only in-frame clones here, not all; method: immunoSEQ multiplex PCR. Of 150,000 to 200,000 clones listed, 80% to 90% are singletons. Sequenced sample: peripheral blood. Receptors were obtained from a human donor in a cohort sampled during active COVID-19.

The CDR3 sequence is CAVQPDSGRAYEQYF. The CDR3 coding sequence is TGCGCCGTGCAGCCCGATAGCGGGAGGGCATACGAGCAGTACTTC. J is TRBJ2-7 and V is TRBV10-2; 11 nucleotides match TRBD2. This CDR3 contains 15 residues. Germline V CDR1 and CDR2: WSHSY, SAAADI. V was pared by 11 bases and J by 4 bases, with 13 bases of the junction left unmatched.

This clone was seen only once. The rearrangement uses TRBV5-6 and TRBJ2-7; 7 bases fit TRBD1. There are 13 residues in the CDR3. Germline V gene lookup returns CDR1 SGHDT and CDR2 YYEEEE. V shed 4 bases and J 4 bases; nucleotides not matched to a gene: 5. CDR3 DNA sequence: TGTGCCAGCAGCGCCGGGACAGAGTACGAGCAGTACTTC. This sequence encodes CASSAGTEYEQYF.